A selection of T cell receptor beta chains follows, all from one sample in a study of PD-1 blockade in mismatch repair-deficient tumors. The method was immunoSEQ multiplex PCR; TCRdb's version includes in-frame clones alone and lacks a portion of them. The sample lists tens of thousands of clones, around four fifths seen once, with around 3.2% in the top ten. The sample was peripheral blood, taken 4 weeks after starting pembrolizumab. These receptors were taken from an adult with mismatch repair-deficient cancer. The CDR3 runs from the conserved cysteine through the conserved F or W. Each record gives: clone size, V gene, D gene, J gene, CDR3 DNA, CDR3 protein. The D gene is left open where the match is weak. Where a row states a size, it is once, few, many or the class of an expanded clone; other rows omit it.

-	TRBV6-1	-	TRBJ2-7	TGTGCCAGCTCGCAATGGGGCTACGAGCAGTACTTC	CASSQWGYEQYF
-	TRBV5-6	TRBD2	TRBJ2-1	TGTGCCAGCAGCGTCGGACTAGCGGGAGGTTACAATGAGCAGTTCTTC	CASSVGLAGGYNEQFF
-	TRBV29-1	TRBD1	TRBJ1-2	TGCAGCGTTAAAGAAGGACAGGTTCGAGGCTACACCTTC	CSVKEGQVRGYTF
-	TRBV30	TRBD2	TRBJ2-7	TGTGCCTGGAGTGAGGGACTAGCGGGACCGAGCGAGCAGTACTTC	CAWSEGLAGPSEQYF
-	TRBV19	-	TRBJ1-1	TGTGCCAGCGGAGCGGGAGGGGGCACTGAAGCTTTCTTT	CASGAGGGTEAFF
-	TRBV7-2	-	TRBJ2-1	TGTGCCAGCAGCTTCGATCGATTCGGTGAGCAGTTCTTC	CASSFDRFGEQFF
-	TRBV27	TRBD2	TRBJ2-6	TGTGCCAGCAGCAAACTAGCGGGTACCTCTGGGGCCAACGTCCTGACTTTC	CASSKLAGTSGANVLTF
-	TRBV2	-	TRBJ2-3	TGTGCCAGCAACTCGGCCCCCCGAGATACGCAGTATTTT	CASNSAPRDTQYF
few	TRBV11-2	-	TRBJ1-2	TGTGCCAGCAGCTTAGAGGTCCTTGGGTCCGGGTACACCTTC	CASSLEVLGSGYTF
-	TRBV9	TRBD1	TRBJ2-1	TGTGCCAGCAGCGTTGATCCCGACAGGGTAGGCGCGAGGGACAATGAGCAGTTCTTC	CASSVDPDRVGARDNEQFF
-	TRBV2	-	TRBJ2-7	TGTGCCAGCAGTGATGTCCTCATTCGACCAGTCTTATCCTACGAGCAGTACTTC	CASSDVLIRPVLSYEQYF
few	TRBV7-8	-	TRBJ2-7	TGTGCCAGCAGCGATAACGGGCCCTACGAGCAGTACTTC	CASSDNGPYEQYF
once	TRBV25-1	TRBD2	TRBJ2-1	TGTGCCAGCGCCGGGACTAGCAAGACCAATGAGCAGTTCTTC	CASAGTSKTNEQFF
-	TRBV18	TRBD1	TRBJ1-2	TGTGCCAGCTCACCACCGACGGACAGGACTCACGGCTACACCTTC	CASSPPTDRTHGYTF
-	TRBV13	-	TRBJ2-3	TGTGCCAGCAGCTTGAAGCCTCGGCTAGGGGTCACAGATACGCAGTATTTT	CASSLKPRLGVTDTQYF
-	TRBV5-4	-	TRBJ2-1	TGTGCCAGCAGCCTCCCTAGCGCAAATGAGCAGTTCTTC	CASSLPSANEQFF
-	TRBV7-6	TRBD2	TRBJ2-1	TGTGCCAGCAGCTTAGGGACTAGCGGGAGGCGAACGTACAATGAGCAGTTCTTC	CASSLGTSGRRTYNEQFF
-	TRBV7-3	-	TRBJ1-1	TGTGCCAGCAGCTTCCCGACAGGAGCTGAAGCTTTCTTT	CASSFPTGAEAFF
-	TRBV9	-	TRBJ2-1	TGTGCCAGCAGCTCGTCGTTCCCTGGCAATGAGCAGTTCTTC	CASSSSFPGNEQFF
once	TRBV7-2	-	TRBJ2-7	TGTGCCAGCAGCTTACTAGGATCGGAATTCTACGAGCAGTACTTC	CASSLLGSEFYEQYF
few	TRBV7-7	-	TRBJ1-5	TGTGCTAGCAGCTTAATGGTCGATCAGCCCCAGCATTTT	CASSLMVDQPQHF
-	TRBV7-2	-	TRBJ1-3	TGTGCCAGCAGCTCTAGGCCGGGATCAGGAAACACCATATATTTT	CASSSRPGSGNTIYF
-	TRBV5-8	TRBD1	TRBJ1-2	TGTGCCAGCAGCTTCGGACAGGCTAACTATGGCTACACCTTC	CASSFGQANYGYTF
-	TRBV7-9	TRBD1	TRBJ2-1	TGTGCCAGCAGATCTCAGGGGGCGAGGGAGCAGTTCTTC	CASRSQGAREQFF
-	TRBV19	TRBD2	TRBJ2-7	TGTGCCAGTAGGCCGGGACTAGGCTACGAGCAGTACTTC	CASRPGLGYEQYF
few	TRBV7-3	-	TRBJ2-2	TGTGCCAGCAGCTTGGGTGGGGGGCTCACCGGGGAGCTGTTTTTT	CASSLGGGLTGELFF
-	TRBV7-2	TRBD1	TRBJ1-1	TGTGCCAGCAGCCGCCAACAGGGGGGAACAACTGAAGCTTTCTTT	CASSRQQGGTTEAFF
-	TRBV9	TRBD1	TRBJ1-3	TGTGCCAGCAGCGTAACCGGGACAGGGTTCGTAAACACCATATATTTT	CASSVTGTGFVNTIYF
-	TRBV6-6	TRBD1	TRBJ2-2	TGTGCCAGCAGTCCTGGACAGGGAAACACCGGGGAGCTGTTTTTT	CASSPGQGNTGELFF
-	TRBV7-7	-	TRBJ2-7	TGTGCTAGCAGCTTCGACGGCCGGGGAGGTGAGCAGTACTTC	CASSFDGRGGEQYF
-	TRBV30	TRBD2	TRBJ2-3	TGTGCCTGGCAAGAGGGGACTAGCGGCACAGATACGCAGTATTTT	CAWQEGTSGTDTQYF
-	TRBV13	-	TRBJ2-7	TGTGCCAGCAGCTCCGGAGCTGACGGATCCTACGAGCAGTACTTC	CASSSGADGSYEQYF
-	TRBV7-2	-	TRBJ2-2	TGTGCCAGCAGCTTAAATTGGAACACCGGGGAGCTGTTTTTT	CASSLNWNTGELFF
-	TRBV14	-	TRBJ2-3	TGTGCCAGCAGCCCCACAGGAGGGTCAGATACGCAGTATTTT	CASSPTGGSDTQYF
once	TRBV28	-	TRBJ1-1	TGTGCCAGCAGTTTACCAGGACAGACACGAAGTACTGAAGCTTTCTTT	CASSLPGQTRSTEAFF
-	TRBV5-4	-	TRBJ1-2	TGTGCCAGCAGCTTGGGAGGGAGGGATGGCTACACCTTC	CASSLGGRDGYTF
-	TRBV19	TRBD2	TRBJ2-3	TGTGCCAGTAGTACCCAGCGGGAGGGCCGGACAGATACGCAGTATTTT	CASSTQREGRTDTQYF
-	TRBV9	-	TRBJ1-2	TGTGCCAGCGGAGGATACAGGGAGGGCGAGGGGGGCTACACCTTC	CASGGYREGEGGYTF
-	TRBV19	-	TRBJ1-5	TGTGCCAGTAGTAGTGGCCGGGACCGAAGCAAAGGCAATCAGCCCCAGCATTTT	CASSSGRDRSKGNQPQHF